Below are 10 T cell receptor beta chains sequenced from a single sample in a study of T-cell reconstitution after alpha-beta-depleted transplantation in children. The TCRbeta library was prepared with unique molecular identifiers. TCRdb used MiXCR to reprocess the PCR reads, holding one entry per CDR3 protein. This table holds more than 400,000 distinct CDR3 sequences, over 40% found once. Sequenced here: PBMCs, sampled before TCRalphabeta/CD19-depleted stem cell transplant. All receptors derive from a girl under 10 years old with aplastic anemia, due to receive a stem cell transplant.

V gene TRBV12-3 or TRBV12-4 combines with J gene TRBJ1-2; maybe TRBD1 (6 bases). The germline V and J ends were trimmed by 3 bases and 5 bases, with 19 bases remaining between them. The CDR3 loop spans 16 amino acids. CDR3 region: CASSFFGGLGGYGYTF. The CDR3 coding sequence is TGTGCCAGCAGTTTTTTCGGCGGCCTAGGGGGGTATGGCTACACCTTC.

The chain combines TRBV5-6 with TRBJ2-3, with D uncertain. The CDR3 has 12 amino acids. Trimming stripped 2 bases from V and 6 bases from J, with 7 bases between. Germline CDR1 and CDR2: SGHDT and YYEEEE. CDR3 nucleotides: TGTGCCAGCAGCTTCGGTCTGGATACGCAGTATTTT. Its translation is CASSFGLDTQYF.

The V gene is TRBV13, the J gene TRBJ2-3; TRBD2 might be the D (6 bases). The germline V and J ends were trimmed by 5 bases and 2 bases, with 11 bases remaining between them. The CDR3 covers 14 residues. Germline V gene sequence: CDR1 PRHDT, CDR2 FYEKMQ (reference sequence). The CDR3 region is CASSATRDTDTQYF. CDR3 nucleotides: TGTGCCAGCAGCGCGACTAGGGACACAGATACGCAGTATTTT.

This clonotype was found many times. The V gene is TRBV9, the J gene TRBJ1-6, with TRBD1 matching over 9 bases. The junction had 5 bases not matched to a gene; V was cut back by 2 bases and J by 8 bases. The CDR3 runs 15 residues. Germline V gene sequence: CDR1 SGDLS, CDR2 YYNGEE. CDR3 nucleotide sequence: TGTGCCAGCAGCGTGACAGGGGGACGGGATTCACCCCTCCACTTT. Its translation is CASSVTGGRDSPLHF.

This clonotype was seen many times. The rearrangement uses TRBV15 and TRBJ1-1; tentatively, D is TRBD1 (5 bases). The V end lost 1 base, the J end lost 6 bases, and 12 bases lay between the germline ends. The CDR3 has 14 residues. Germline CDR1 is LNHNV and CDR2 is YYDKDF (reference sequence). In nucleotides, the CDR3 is TGTGCCACCAGCAGAGTATCGGCGACAGCTGAAGCTTTCTTT. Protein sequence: CATSRVSATAEAFF.

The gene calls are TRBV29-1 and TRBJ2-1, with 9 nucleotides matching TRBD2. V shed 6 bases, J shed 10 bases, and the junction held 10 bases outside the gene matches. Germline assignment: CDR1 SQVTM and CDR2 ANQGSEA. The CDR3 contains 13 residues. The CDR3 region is CSVRLAVAVEQFF. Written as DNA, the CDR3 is TGCAGCGTAAGACTAGCGGTAGCGGTCGAGCAGTTCTTC.

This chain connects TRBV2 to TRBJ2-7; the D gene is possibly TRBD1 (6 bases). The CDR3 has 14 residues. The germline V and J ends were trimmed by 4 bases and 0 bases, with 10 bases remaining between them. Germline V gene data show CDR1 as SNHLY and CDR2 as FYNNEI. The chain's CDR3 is CASSGQGFSYEQYF. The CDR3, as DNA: TGTGCCAGCAGTGGCCAGGGGTTCTCCTACGAGCAGTACTTC. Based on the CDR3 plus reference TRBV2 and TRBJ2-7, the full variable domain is EPEVTQTPSHQVTQMGQEVILRCVPISNHLYFYWYRQILGQKVEFLVSFYNNEISEKSEIFDDQFSVERPDGSNFTLKIRSTKLEDSAMYFCASSGQGFSYEQYFGPGTRLTVT.

The CDR3 DNA reads TGTGCCAGCAGGAAGGCGGGACTAGCAAGACCCGGAGAGCAGTACTTC. Translation gives CASRKAGLARPGEQYF. The chain combines TRBV6-2 or TRBV6-3 with TRBJ2-7; 9 bases fit TRBD2. J was trimmed by 7 bases and V by 6 bases; bases with no gene match: 16. This CDR3 region has 16 residues. CDR1 is MNHEY, CDR2 SVGEGT, per germline.

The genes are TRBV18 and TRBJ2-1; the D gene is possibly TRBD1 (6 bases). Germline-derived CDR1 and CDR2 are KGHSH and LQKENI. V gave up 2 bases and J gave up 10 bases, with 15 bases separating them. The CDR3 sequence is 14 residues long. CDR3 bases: TGTGCCAGCTCACCAAGGCAGGGGCAGGGGGAGCAGTTCTTC. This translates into CASSPRQGQGEQFF.

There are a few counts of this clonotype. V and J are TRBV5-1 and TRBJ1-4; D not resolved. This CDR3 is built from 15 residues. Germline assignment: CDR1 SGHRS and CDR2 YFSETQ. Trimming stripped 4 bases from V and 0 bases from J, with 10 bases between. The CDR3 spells CASSPAAATNEKLFF. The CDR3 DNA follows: TGCGCCAGCAGCCCCGCGGCAGCAACTAATGAAAAACTGTTTTTT.